This T cell receptor (beta chain) was identified during a study of metastatic and nonmetastatic thyroid tumors. This clone was seen repeatedly, ten times or more. This CDR3 is built from 13 residues. Germline V gene sequence: CDR1 SGHDN, CDR2 FVKESK. V lost 4 bases and J 1 base, leaving 7 bases between the germline ends. Ahead of thyroid surgery, no patient had received treatment of any kind. With MiXCR, TCRdb called clones anew from the PCR reads. The table includes about 40,000 clones, about 16% detected once. The sequencing sample was made of blood. J is TRBJ1-1 and V is TRBV14; maybe TRBD1 (5 bases). This TCR was sampled from a female donor with papillary thyroid cancer or a benign thyroid nodule (not recorded which). Some clones in this sample may be carry-over from other donors' samples. In nucleotides, the CDR3 is TGTGCCAGCAGCCCGGGACCGAACACTGAAGCTTTCTTT. It encodes CASSPGPNTEAFF.